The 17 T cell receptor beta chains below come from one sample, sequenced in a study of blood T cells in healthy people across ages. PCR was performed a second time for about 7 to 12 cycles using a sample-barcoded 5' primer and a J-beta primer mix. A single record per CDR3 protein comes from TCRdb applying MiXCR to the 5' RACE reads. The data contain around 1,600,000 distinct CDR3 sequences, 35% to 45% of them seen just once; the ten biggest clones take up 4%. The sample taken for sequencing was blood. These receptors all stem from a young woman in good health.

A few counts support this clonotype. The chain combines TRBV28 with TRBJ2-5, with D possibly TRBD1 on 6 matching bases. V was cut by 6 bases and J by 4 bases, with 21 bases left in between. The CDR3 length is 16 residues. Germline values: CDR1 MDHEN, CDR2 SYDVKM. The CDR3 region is CASSQSFGTNGETQYF. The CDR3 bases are TGTGCCAGCAGCCAGTCTTTCGGGACAAACGGAGAGACCCAGTACTTC.

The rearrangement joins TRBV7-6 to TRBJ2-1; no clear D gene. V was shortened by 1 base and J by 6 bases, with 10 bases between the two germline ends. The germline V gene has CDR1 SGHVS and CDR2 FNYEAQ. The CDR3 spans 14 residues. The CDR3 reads CASSLGPIANEQFF. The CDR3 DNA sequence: TGTGCCAGCAGCTTAGGACCCATCGCCAATGAGCAGTTCTTC.

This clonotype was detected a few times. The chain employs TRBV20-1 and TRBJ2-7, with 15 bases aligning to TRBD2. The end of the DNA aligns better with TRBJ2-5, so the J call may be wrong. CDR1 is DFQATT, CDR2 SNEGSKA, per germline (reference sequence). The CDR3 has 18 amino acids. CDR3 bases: TGCAGTGCTAGAGTCCCTATTCGGACTAGCGGGAGGGGAGAGACCCAGTACTTC. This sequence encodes CSARVPIRTSGRGETQYF.

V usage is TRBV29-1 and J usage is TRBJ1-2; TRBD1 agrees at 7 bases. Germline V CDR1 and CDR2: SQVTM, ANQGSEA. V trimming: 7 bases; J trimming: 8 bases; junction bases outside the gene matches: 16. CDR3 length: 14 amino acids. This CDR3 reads CSAKWDSGRTGYTF. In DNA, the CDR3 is TGCAGCGCAAAATGGGACAGCGGCCGGACGGGCTACACCTTC.

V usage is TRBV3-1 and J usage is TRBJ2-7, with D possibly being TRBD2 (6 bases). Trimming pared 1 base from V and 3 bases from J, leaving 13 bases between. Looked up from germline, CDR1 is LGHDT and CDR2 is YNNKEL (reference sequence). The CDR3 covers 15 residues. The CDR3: CASSQGGSGDYEQYF. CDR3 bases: TGTGCCAGCAGCCAAGGTGGATCGGGAGACTACGAGCAGTACTTC.

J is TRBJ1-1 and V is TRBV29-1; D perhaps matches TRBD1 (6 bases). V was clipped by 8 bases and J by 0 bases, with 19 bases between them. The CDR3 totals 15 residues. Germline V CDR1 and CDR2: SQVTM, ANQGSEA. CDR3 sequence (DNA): TGCAGCCCCCCCTGGGGTGGACAGATGAACACTGAAGCTTTCTTT. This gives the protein CSPPWGGQMNTEAFF.

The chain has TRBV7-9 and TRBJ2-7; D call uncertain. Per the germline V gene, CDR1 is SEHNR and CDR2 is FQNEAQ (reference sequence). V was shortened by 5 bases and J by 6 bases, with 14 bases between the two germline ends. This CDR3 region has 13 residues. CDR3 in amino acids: CASSADIILEQYF. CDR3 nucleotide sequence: TGTGCCAGCAGCGCAGACATTATCCTCGAGCAGTACTTC.

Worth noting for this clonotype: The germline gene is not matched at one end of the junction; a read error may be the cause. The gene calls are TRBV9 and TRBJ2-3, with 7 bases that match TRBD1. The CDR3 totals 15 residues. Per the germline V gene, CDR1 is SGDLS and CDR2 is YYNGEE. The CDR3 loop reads CASSASQGVTDAQYF. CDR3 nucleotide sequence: TGTGCCAGCAGCGCTTCCCAGGGGGTCACAGATGCGCAGTATTTT.

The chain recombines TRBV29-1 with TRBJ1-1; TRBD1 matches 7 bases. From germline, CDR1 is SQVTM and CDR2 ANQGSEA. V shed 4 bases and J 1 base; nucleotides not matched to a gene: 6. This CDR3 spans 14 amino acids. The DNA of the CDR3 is TGCAGCGTTGGGTCGACAGGGTGGAACACTGAAGCTTTCTTT. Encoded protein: CSVGSTGWNTEAFF.

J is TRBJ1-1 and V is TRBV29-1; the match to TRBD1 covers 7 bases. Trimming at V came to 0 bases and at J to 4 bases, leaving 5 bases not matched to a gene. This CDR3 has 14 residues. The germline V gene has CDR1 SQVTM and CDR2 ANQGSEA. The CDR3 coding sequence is TGCAGCGTTGAAGACGTGACAGGGTTCACTGAAGCTTTCTTT. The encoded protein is CSVEDVTGFTEAFF. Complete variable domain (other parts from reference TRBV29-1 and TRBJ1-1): SAVISQKPSRDICQRGTSLTIQCQVDSQVTMMFWYRQQPGQSLTLIATANQGSEATYESGFVIDKFPISRPNLTFSTLTVSNMSPEDSSIYLCSVEDVTGFTEAFFGQGTRLTVV.

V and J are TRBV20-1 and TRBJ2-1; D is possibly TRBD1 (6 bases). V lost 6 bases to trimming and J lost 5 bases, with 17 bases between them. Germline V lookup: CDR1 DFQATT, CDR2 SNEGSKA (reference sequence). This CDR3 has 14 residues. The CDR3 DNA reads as TGCAGTGCGGCCTTGGGACAAGCCGACAATGAGCAGTTCTTC. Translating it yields CSAALGQADNEQFF.

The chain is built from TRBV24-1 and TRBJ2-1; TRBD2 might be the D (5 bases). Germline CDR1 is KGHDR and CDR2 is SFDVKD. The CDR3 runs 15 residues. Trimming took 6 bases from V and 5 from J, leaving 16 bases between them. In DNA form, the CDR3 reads TGTGCCACCAGTAAAACCGGGATGATTAACAATGAGCAGTTCTTC. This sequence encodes CATSKTGMINNEQFF.

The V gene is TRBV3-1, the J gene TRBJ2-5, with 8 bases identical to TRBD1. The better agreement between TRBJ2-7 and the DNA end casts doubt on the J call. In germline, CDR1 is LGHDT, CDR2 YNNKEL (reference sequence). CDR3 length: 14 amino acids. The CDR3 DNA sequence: TGTGCCAGCAGCCTCGGGGACAGGATCAACGAGCAGTACTTC. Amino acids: CASSLGDRINEQYF.

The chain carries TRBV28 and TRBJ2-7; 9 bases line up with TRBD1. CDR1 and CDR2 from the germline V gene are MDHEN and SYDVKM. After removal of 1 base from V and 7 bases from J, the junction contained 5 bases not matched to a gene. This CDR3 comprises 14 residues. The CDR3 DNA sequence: TGTGCCAGCAGTTTATTACAGGGGGCACGAGAGCAGTACTTC. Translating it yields CASSLLQGAREQYF.

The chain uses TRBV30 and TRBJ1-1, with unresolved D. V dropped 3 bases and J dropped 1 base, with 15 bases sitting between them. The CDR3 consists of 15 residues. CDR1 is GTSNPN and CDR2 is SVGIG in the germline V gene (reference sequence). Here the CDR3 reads CAWSGLGLANTEAFF. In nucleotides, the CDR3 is TGTGCCTGGAGCGGCCTAGGGTTGGCGAACACTGAAGCTTTCTTT.

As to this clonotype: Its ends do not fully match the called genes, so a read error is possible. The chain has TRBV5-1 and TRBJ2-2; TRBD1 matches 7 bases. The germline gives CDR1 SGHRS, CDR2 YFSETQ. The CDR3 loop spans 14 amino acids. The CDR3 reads CASSSPTGTEELFF. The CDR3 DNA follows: TGCGCCAGCAGCTCCCCGACAGGGACCGAGGAGCTGTTTTTT. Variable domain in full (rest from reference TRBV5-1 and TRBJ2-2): KAGVTQTPRYLIKTRGQQVTLSCSPISGHRSVSWYQQTPGQGLQFLFEYFSETQRNKGNFPGRFSGRQFSNSRSEMNVSTLELGDSALYLCASSSPTGTEELFFGEGSRLTVL.

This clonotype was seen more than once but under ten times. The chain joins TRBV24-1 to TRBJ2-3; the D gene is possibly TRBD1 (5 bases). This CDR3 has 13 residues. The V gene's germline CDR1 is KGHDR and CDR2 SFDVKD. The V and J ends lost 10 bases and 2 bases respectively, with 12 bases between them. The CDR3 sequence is CATSDTLTDTQYF. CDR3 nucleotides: TGTGCCACGTCGGACACCCTCACAGATACGCAGTATTTT.